Listed below are T cell receptor beta chains from one sample, sequenced in a study of identical twins. Each CDR3 protein is one row after TCRdb ran MiXCR on the 5' RACE reads. The sample has about 530,000 distinct CDR3 sequences; 20% to 25% are singletons. These data were also filed under a second study, of yellow fever vaccine responses in identical twins.

Sequencing was performed on CD4+ T cells sorted from blood. The receptors originated from a woman aged 18-35 years in good health. Each CDR3 is given with its conserved first and last residue. Each record gives: clone size, V gene, D gene, J gene, CDR3 DNA, CDR3 protein. A D gene is named only where the DNA matches it firmly. Rows give clone size only sometimes, using once, few, many, or a class for an expanded clone.

few	TRBV20-1	TRBD1	TRBJ1-5	TGCAGTGCTAGGGGTGACAGGGAGATCCAGCCCCAGCATTTT	CSARGDREIQPQHF
few	TRBV6-1	.	TRBJ1-4	TGTGCCAGCAGACCTCAAGCAACTAATGAAAAACTGTTTTTT	CASRPQATNEKLFF
few	TRBV27	TRBD2	TRBJ2-7	TGTGCCAGCAGTCCTAACCTCTCGGGACTAGCGTCCGTGCCACGCTACGAGCAGTACTTC	CASSPNLSGLASVPRYEQYF
.	TRBV12-3/TRBV12-4	.	TRBJ1-6	TGTGCCAGCAGTTCACTTTGGGAGAATTCACCCCTCCACTTT	CASSSLWENSPLHF
.	TRBV7-2	.	TRBJ2-7	TGTGCCAGCAGCTCGTTACGGGCCTACGAGCAGTACTTC	CASSSLRAYEQYF
few	TRBV6-2/TRBV6-3	TRBD1	TRBJ2-1	TGTGCCAGCAGTACCCGGACAGGGGGCTTCAATGAGCAGTTCTTC	CASSTRTGGFNEQFF
few	TRBV7-8	.	TRBJ1-5	TGTGCCAGCAGCTTACAGGCGTCAGCCCTCGGGCAGCCCCAGCATTTT	CASSLQASALGQPQHF
.	TRBV24-1	TRBD1	TRBJ2-1	TGTGCCACCAGTGATACGGACAGGGCGAGGAAAGAGCAGTTCTTC	CATSDTDRARKEQFF
few	TRBV28	TRBD2	TRBJ2-5	TGTGCCAGCTCTACTAGCGGGATAGTACGAGAGACCCAGTACTTC	CASSTSGIVRETQYF
.	TRBV5-1	TRBD2	TRBJ2-3	TGCGCCAGCAGCTTGGGGACTAGCGGCTCGAATACGCAGTATTTT	CASSLGTSGSNTQYF
.	TRBV28	TRBD1	TRBJ2-7	TGTGCCAGCGTTTGGGGCAGGGGGCCCTACGAGCAGTACTTC	CASVWGRGPYEQYF
.	TRBV19	.	TRBJ2-3	TGTGCCAGTAGTGCGACCGGTTTGTCAGATACGCAGTATTTT	CASSATGLSDTQYF
.	TRBV20-1	.	TRBJ2-1	TGCAGTGCTAGTGGCATTTCGCCCTACAATGAGCAGTTCTTC	CSASGISPYNEQFF
.	TRBV5-6	TRBD2	TRBJ2-1	TGTGCCAGCAGCTGGGGACTAGCCGGCAATGAGCAGTTCTTC	CASSWGLAGNEQFF
.	TRBV10-3	.	TRBJ2-1	TGTGCCATCAGTGAGTCCGTTCTACAGAGCTCCTACAATGAGCAGTTCTTC	CAISESVLQSSYNEQFF
.	TRBV5-1	TRBD2	TRBJ2-1	TGCGCCAGCAGCTTGTCTCTAGCGGGAGGAGATGAGCAGTTCTTC	CASSLSLAGGDEQFF
few	TRBV2	.	TRBJ2-1	TGTGCCAGCAGTATCATCGGGGCGCGTTCCTACAATGAGCAGTTCTTC	CASSIIGARSYNEQFF
.	TRBV18	.	TRBJ2-6	TGTGCCAGCTCCGCCCCCAGCTCTGGGGCCAACGTCCTGACTTTC	CASSAPSSGANVLTF
.	TRBV11-2	TRBD2	TRBJ2-1	TGTGCCAGCAGCTTTCTGACTAGCGGGATGGGCAATGAGCAGTTCTTC	CASSFLTSGMGNEQFF
many	TRBV12-3/TRBV12-4	.	TRBJ2-2	TGTGCCAGCAGTCCCCGGGGGACCGGGGAGCTGTTTTTT	CASSPRGTGELFF
few	TRBV4-1	.	TRBJ2-1	TGCGCCAGCAGCCAAGGGAAGGGGGGGGGTTACAATGAGCAGTTCTTC	CASSQGKGGGYNEQFF
few	TRBV6-5	.	TRBJ1-2	TGTGCCAGCAGTTACTCGGCTGATAACTATGGCTACACCTTC	CASSYSADNYGYTF
.	TRBV18	.	TRBJ1-2	TGTGCCAGCTCACTCATCGGGGCAGGTGATGGCTACACCTTC	CASSLIGAGDGYTF
few	TRBV7-2	.	TRBJ2-3	TGTGCCAGCAGCTCACACGGGACCCGGGGGACAGATACGCAGTATTTT	CASSSHGTRGTDTQYF
.	TRBV6-5	TRBD2	TRBJ2-3	TGTGCCAGCAGTCCCAGACTAGCGGCTAGCACAGATACGCAGTATTTT	CASSPRLAASTDTQYF